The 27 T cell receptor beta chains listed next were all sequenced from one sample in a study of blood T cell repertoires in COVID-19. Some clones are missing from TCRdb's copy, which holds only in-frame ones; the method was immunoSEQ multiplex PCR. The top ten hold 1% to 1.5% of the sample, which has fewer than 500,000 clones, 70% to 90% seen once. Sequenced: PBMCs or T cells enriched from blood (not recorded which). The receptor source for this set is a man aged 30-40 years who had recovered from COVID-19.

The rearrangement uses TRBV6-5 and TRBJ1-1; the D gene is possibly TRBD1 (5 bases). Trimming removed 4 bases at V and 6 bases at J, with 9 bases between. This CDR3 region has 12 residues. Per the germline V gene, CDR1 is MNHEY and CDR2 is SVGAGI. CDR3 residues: CASSFDSSEAFF. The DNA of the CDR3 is TGTGCCAGCAGTTTTGACAGCTCTGAAGCTTTCTTT.

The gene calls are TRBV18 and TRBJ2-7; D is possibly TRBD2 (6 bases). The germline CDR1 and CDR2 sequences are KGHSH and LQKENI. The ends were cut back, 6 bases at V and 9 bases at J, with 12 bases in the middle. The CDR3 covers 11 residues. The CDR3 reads CASSAGNGQYF. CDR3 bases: TGTGCCAGCTCTGCGGGGAACGGGCAGTACTTC.

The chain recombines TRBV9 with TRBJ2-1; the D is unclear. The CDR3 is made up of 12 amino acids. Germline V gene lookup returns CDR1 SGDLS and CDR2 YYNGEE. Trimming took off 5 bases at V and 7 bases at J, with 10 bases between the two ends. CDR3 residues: CASSGDRNEQFF. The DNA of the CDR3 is TGTGCCAGCAGTGGAGACCGGAATGAGCAGTTCTTC.

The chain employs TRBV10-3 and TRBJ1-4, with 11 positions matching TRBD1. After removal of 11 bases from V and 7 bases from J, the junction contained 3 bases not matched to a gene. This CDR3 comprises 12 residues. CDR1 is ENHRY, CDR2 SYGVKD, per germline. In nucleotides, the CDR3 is TGTGCCGCCGGGACAGGGGGTGAAAAACTGTTTTTT. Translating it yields CAAGTGGEKLFF.

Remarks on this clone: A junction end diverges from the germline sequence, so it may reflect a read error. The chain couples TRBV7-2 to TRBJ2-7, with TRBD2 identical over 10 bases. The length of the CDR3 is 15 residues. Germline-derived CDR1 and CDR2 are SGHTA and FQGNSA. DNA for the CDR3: TGTGCCAGCAGCCTAAGTAGCGGGGGGACCTACGGGCAGTACTTC. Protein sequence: CASSLSSGGTYGQYF.

The CDR3 is CATRAGETDTQYF. As DNA, the CDR3 is TGTGCCACCAGAGCAGGGGAGACAGATACGCAGTATTTT. The rearrangement joins TRBV24-1 to TRBJ2-3; tentative D call: TRBD1 (6 bases). The CDR3 contains 13 residues. V lost 7 bases, J lost 3 bases, and 10 bases lay in between. Germline CDR1 reads KGHDR; CDR2 reads SFDVKD.

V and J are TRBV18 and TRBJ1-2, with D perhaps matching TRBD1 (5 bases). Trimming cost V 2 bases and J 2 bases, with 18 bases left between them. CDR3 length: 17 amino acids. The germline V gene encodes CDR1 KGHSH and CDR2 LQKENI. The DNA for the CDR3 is TGTGCCAGCTCACCAGCGCAGGGCCTCAATCCCAACTATGGCTACACCTTC. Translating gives CASSPAQGLNPNYGYTF. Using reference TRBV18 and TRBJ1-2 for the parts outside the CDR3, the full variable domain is NAGVMQNPRHLVRRRGQEARLRCSPMKGHSHVYWYRQLPEEGLKFMVYLQKENIIDESGMPKERFSAEFPKEGPSILRIQQVVRGDSAAYFCASSPAQGLNPNYGYTFGSGTRLTVV.

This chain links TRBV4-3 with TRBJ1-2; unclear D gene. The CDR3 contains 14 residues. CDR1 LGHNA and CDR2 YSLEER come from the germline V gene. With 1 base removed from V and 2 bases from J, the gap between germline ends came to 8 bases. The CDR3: CASSQVRGNYGYTF. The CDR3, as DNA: TGCGCCAGCAGCCAAGTACGCGGCAACTATGGCTACACCTTC.

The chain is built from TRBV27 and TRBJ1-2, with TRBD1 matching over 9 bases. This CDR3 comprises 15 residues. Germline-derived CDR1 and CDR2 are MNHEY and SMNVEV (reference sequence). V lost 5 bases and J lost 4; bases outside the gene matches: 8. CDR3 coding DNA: TGTGCCAGCAGTGGTCCAGGACAGGGGACCTATGGCTACACCTTC. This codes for CASSGPGQGTYGYTF.

The CDR3 DNA follows: TGTGCCAGCAGGCCCGGAGACAGCCGGGGCTACACCTTC. Protein sequence: CASRPGDSRGYTF. This chain uses TRBV27 with TRBJ1-2; a weak D match, TRBD1 (5 bases). Trimming pared 6 bases from V and 8 bases from J, leaving 16 bases between. The CDR3 sequence is 13 residues long. CDR1 is MNHEY and CDR2 is SMNVEV in the germline V gene (reference sequence).

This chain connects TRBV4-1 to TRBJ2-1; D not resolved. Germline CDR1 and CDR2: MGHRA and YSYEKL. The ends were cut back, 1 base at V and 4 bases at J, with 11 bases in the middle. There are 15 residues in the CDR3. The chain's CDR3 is CASSQGPNNYNEQFF. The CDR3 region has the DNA TGCGCCAGCAGCCAAGGGCCCAACAATTACAATGAGCAGTTCTTC.

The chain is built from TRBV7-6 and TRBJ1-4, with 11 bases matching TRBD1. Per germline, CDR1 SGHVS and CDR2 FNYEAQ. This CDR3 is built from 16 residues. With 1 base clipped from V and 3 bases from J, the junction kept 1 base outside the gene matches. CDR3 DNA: TGTGCCAGCAGCTTAGTGGGACAGGGGGCTAATGAAAAACTGTTTTTT. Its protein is CASSLVGQGANEKLFF.

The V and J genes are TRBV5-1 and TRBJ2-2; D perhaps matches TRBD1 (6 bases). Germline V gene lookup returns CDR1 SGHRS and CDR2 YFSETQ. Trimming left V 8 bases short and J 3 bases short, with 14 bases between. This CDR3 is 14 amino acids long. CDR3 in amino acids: CASQGKLDTGELFF. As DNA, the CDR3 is TGCGCCAGTCAGGGGAAATTAGACACCGGGGAGCTGTTTTTT.

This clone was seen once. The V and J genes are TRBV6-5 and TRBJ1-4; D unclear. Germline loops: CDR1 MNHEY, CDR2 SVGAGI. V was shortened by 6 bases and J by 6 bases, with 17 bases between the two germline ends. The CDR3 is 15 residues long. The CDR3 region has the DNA TGTGCCAGCAGCGACGAGCTGTCCGGGGATGAAAAACTGTTTTTT. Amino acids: CASSDELSGDEKLFF.

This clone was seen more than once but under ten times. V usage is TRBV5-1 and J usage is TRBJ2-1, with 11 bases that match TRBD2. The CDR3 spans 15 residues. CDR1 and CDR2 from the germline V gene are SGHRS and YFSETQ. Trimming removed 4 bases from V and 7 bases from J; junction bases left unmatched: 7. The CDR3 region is CASSPLAGGRNEQFF. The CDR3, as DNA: TGCGCCAGCAGCCCCCTAGCGGGGGGTAGGAATGAGCAGTTCTTC.

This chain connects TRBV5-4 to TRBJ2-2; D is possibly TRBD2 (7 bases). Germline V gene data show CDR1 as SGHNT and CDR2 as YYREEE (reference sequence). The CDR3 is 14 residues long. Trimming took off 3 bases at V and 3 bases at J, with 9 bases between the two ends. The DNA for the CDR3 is TGTGCCAGCAGCTACGGGGGGCACACCGGGGAGCTGTTTTTT. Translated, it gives CASSYGGHTGELFF.

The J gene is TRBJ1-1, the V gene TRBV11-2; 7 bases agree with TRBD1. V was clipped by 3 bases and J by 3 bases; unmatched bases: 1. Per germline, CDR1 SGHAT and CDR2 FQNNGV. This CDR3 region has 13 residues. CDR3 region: CASSFDRDTEAFF. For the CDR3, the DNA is TGTGCCAGCAGCTTCGACAGGGACACTGAAGCTTTCTTT. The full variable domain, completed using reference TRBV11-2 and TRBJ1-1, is EAGVAQSPRYKIIEKRQSVAFWCNPISGHATLYWYQQILGQGPKLLIQFQNNGVVDDSQLPKDRFSAERLKGVDSTLKIQPAKLEDSAVYLCASSFDRDTEAFFGQGTRLTVV.

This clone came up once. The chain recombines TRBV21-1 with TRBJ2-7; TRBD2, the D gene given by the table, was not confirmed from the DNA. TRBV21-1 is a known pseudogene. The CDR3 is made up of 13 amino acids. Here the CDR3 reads CASTPWGGYEQYF. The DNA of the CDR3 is TGTGCCAGCACCCCTTGGGGGGGCTACGAGCAGTACTTC.

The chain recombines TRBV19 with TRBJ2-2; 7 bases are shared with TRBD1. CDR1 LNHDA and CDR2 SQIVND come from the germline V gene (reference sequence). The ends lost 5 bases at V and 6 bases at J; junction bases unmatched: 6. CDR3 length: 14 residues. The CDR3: CASSPRTGAGELFF. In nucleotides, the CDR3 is TGTGCCAGTAGTCCAAGAACAGGGGCCGGGGAGCTGTTTTTT.

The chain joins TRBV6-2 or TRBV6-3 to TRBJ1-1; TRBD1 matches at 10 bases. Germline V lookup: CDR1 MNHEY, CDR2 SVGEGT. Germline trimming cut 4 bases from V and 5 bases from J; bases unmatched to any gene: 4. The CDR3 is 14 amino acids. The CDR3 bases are TGTGCCAGCAGTTCGACAGGGGGCGGGACTGAAGCTTTCTTT. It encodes CASSSTGGGTEAFF.

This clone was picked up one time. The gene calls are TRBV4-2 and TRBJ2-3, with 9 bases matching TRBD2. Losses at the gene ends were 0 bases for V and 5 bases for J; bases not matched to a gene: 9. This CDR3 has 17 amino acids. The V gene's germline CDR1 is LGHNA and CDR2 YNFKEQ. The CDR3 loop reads CASSQDLAGGPGDTQYF. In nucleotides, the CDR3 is TGTGCCAGCAGCCAAGATTTGGCGGGGGGGCCTGGAGATACGCAGTATTTT.

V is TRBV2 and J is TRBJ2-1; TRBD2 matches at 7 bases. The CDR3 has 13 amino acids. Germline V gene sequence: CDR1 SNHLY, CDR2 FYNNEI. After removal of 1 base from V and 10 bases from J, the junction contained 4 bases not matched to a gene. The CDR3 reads CASSEERRGEQFF. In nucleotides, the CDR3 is TGTGCCAGCAGTGAAGAAAGGCGGGGGGAGCAGTTCTTC.

The CDR3 protein is CASSARTGTGAPNEQFF. In nucleotides, the CDR3 is TGTGCCAGCAGCGCTAGGACCGGGACAGGGGCTCCCAATGAGCAGTTCTTC. The rearrangement links TRBV9 to TRBJ2-1; 10 bases match TRBD1. CDR1 and CDR2 (germline): SGDLS, YYNGEE. V lost 3 bases to trimming and J lost 6 bases; unmatched junction nucleotides: 12. The CDR3 sequence is 17 residues long.

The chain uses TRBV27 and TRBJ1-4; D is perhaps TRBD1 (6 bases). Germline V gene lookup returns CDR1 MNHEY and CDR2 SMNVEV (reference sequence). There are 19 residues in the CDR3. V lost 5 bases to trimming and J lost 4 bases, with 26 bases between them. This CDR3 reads CASSHRRGAGQIFNEKLFF. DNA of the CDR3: TGTGCCAGCAGTCACCGCCGAGGGGCCGGACAGATTTTTAATGAAAAACTGTTTTTT. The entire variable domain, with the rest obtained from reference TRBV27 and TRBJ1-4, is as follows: EAQVTQNPRYLITVTGKKLTVTCSQNMNHEYMSWYRQDPGLGLRQIYYSMNVEVTDKGDVPEGYKVSRKEKRNFPLILESPSPNQTSLYFCASSHRRGAGQIFNEKLFFGSGTQLSVL.

The CDR3 DNA is TGCGCCAGCAGTTACCGGGATACGCAGTATTTT. Translated, it gives CASSYRDTQYF. V is TRBV10-1 and J is TRBJ2-3; D unclear. Trimming took 5 bases from V and 6 from J, leaving 6 bases between them. This CDR3 region has 11 residues. Germline V CDR1 and CDR2: WNHNN, SYGVQD (reference sequence).

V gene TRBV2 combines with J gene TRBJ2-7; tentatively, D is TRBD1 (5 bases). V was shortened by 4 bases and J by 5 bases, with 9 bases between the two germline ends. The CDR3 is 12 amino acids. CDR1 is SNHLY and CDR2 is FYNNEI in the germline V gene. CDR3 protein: CASSGPGHEQYF. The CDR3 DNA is TGTGCCAGCAGTGGGCCAGGGCACGAGCAGTACTTC.

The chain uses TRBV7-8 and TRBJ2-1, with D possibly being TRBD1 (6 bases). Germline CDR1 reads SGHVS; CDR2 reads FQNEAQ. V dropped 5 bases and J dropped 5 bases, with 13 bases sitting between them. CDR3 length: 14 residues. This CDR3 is CASSPKYRDNEQFF. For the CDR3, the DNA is TGTGCCAGCAGCCCCAAATACAGGGACAATGAGCAGTTCTTC.